The next 18 T cell receptor beta chains were all read from a single sample in a study of metastatic and nonmetastatic thyroid tumors. Patients had received no treatment of any kind before thyroid surgery. With MiXCR, TCRdb called clones anew from the PCR reads. This table holds approximately 30,000 clones, under 20% found once. Sequenced material: blood. These receptors were obtained from a female donor with papillary thyroid cancer or a benign thyroid nodule (not recorded which). Some clones in this sample may be carry-over from other donors' samples.

This clone was observed many times. This may come from a read error, since a much larger clone is one base off. The CDR3 reads CAISELAGGGTEQFF. CDR3 nucleotides: TGTGCCATCAGTGAATTGGCGGGAGGAGGGACTGAGCAGTTCTTC. The J gene is TRBJ2-1, the V gene TRBV10-3, with 8 positions matching TRBD2. There are 15 residues in the CDR3. Germline CDR1 is ENHRY and CDR2 is SYGVKD. The V and J ends lost 3 bases and 9 bases, in that order; junction bases with no gene match: 10.

The chain carries TRBV20-1 and TRBJ2-7, with a possible D match to TRBD1 (5 bases). The V end was cut by 5 bases, the J end by 9 bases, with 14 bases between. This CDR3 has 11 residues. Germline V gene sequence: CDR1 DFQATT, CDR2 SNEGSKA (reference sequence). CDR3 nucleotide sequence: TGCAGTGCTTGGACCTCTCAGGGGCAGTACTTC. Protein: CSAWTSQGQYF.

V and J are TRBV6-1 and TRBJ2-7, with D unclear. CDR1 and CDR2 from the germline V gene are MNHNS and SASEGT. Trimming left V 5 bases short and J 4 bases short, with 6 bases between. This CDR3 is built from 11 residues. CDR3 bases: TGTGCCAGCAGTCCGAGATACGAGCAGTACTTC. Translating gives CASSPRYEQYF.

Ten or more counts support this clone. The J gene is TRBJ2-1, the V gene TRBV12-3 or TRBV12-4; 14 nucleotides match TRBD2. CDR3 length equals 15 residues. J lost 8 bases, V lost 5 bases, and 5 bases had no gene match. CDR3 DNA sequence: TGTGCCAGCAGTCCGACTAGCGGGAGGGCCTATGAGCAGTTCTTC. Translation: CASSPTSGRAYEQFF.

This clone was recorded many times. The CDR3 sequence: CASSPGGGAGAADTQYF. As DNA, the CDR3 is TGCGCCAGCAGCCCCGGCGGGGGAGCGGGAGCAGCTGATACGCAGTATTTT. The rearrangement links TRBV5-1 to TRBJ2-3; 8 bases match TRBD2. The V gene's germline CDR1 is SGHRS and CDR2 YFSETQ. Trimming at V came to 4 bases and at J to 6 bases, leaving 16 bases not matched to a gene. The CDR3 spans 17 residues.

This clone has more than one count but fewer than ten. This may be a read error, as it is one base from a much larger clone. The chain links TRBV19 to TRBJ2-4, with D tentatively TRBD1 (6 bases). Germline values: CDR1 LNHDA, CDR2 SQIVND (reference sequence). The CDR3 sequence is 15 residues long. The CDR3 loop reads CASLGVDSGKNIRYF. The CDR3 bases are TGTGCCTCCCTCGGGGTGGACAGCGGCAAAAACATTCGGTACTTC.

This clone was counted at least ten times. The chain uses TRBV27 and TRBJ2-1; D remains unclear. Germline V gene sequence: CDR1 MNHEY, CDR2 SMNVEV (reference sequence). This CDR3 has 13 residues. V was pared by 5 bases and J by 4 bases, with 9 bases between. The CDR3 DNA is TGTGCCAGCAGTGAAGTGCCGTACAATGAGCAGTTCTTC. This translates into CASSEVPYNEQFF.

The chain combines TRBV7-2 with TRBJ2-7, with D possibly being TRBD2 (6 bases). The CDR3 covers 15 residues. The germline V gene has CDR1 SGHTA and CDR2 FQGNSA. Trimming took off 5 bases at V and 7 bases at J, with 21 bases between the two ends. The CDR3 nucleotides read TGTGCCAGCAGCCTAAGCGGAGGGGTGCTCGGGGAGCAGTACTTC. Residues: CASSLSGGVLGEQYF.

In this sample, this clone turned up many times. This chain connects TRBV18 to TRBJ1-1; TRBD1 might be the D (5 bases). The V end lost 2 bases, the J end lost 4 bases, and 14 bases lay between the germline ends. Germline loops: CDR1 KGHSH, CDR2 LQKENI. The CDR3 loop spans 15 amino acids. For the CDR3, the DNA is TGTGCCAGCTCACCAACTGGGGACCAGGGCACTGAAGCTTTCTTT. This translates into CASSPTGDQGTEAFF.

In this sample, this clone turned up once. CDR3 loop: CSATGVDYEQYF. As DNA, the CDR3 is TGCAGTGCAACGGGGGTCGACTACGAGCAGTACTTC. The gene calls are TRBV20-1 and TRBJ2-7; D perhaps matches TRBD2 (6 bases). With 6 bases removed from V and 3 bases from J, the gap between germline ends came to 12 bases. The CDR3 contains 12 residues. Germline V CDR1 and CDR2: DFQATT, SNEGSKA (reference sequence).

This clone was picked up many times. J is TRBJ1-2 and V is TRBV20-1; D is perhaps TRBD1 (6 bases). Germline-derived CDR1 and CDR2 are DFQATT and SNEGSKA (reference sequence). This CDR3 contains 14 residues. V lost 4 bases and J 9 bases, leaving 21 bases between the germline ends. Here the CDR3 DNA reads TGCAGTGCTATCCGGGACACCGGGGCAGGTCGCTACACCTTC. Translation gives CSAIRDTGAGRYTF.

This clone was seen a few times. This clone may be a read error of a much larger clone one base away. This sample also contains other DNA sequences that code for the same CDR3. The chain couples TRBV29-1 to TRBJ2-5, with 9 bases lining up with TRBD2. The CDR3 spans 14 residues. Germline values: CDR1 SQVTM, CDR2 ANQGSEA. V gave up 4 bases and J gave up 5 bases; unmatched junction bases: 8. CDR3 in amino acids: CSVVLAGRGETQYF. The CDR3 nucleotides are TGCAGCGTTGTGCTAGCGGGACGGGGTGAGACCCAGTACTTC.

The sample holds many counts of this clone. This chain connects TRBV27 to TRBJ2-1, with D perhaps matching TRBD1 or TRBD2 (6 bases each). Germline assignment: CDR1 MNHEY and CDR2 SMNVEV (reference sequence). V gave up 6 bases and J gave up 9 bases, with 18 bases separating them. The CDR3 length is 14 residues. DNA for the CDR3: TGTGCCAGCAGCTGGGGGGCAGGGAGAGGTGAGCAGTTCTTC. Translating it yields CASSWGAGRGEQFF.

This clone has ten or more counts. CDR3 DNA: TGTGCCACCACCTTTGCTAGCGGCACAGATACGCAGTATTTT. This codes for CATTFASGTDTQYF. The chain has TRBV19 and TRBJ2-3, with D possibly TRBD2 on 6 matching bases. V was trimmed by 10 bases and J by 1 base, leaving 15 bases between them. The CDR3 runs to 14 residues. The germline V gene has CDR1 LNHDA and CDR2 SQIVND (reference sequence).

This clone appeared many times. The chain links TRBV5-6 to TRBJ1-1; no definite D call. V lost 1 base to trimming and J lost 0 bases, with 7 bases between them. The CDR3 consists of 14 residues. CDR1 and CDR2 (germline): SGHDT, YYEEEE. This chain's CDR3 is CASSLRLVNTEAFF. CDR3 in DNA: TGTGCCAGCAGCTTGCGGTTGGTGAACACTGAAGCTTTCTTT.

This clone appeared once. This chain's CDR3 is CASSPSAENTEAFF. DNA of the CDR3: TGTGCCAGCAGCCCCTCGGCAGAAAACACTGAAGCTTTCTTT. The chain is built from TRBV4-2 and TRBJ1-1, with D uncertain. Germline-derived CDR1 and CDR2 are LGHNA and YNFKEQ. V shed 4 bases and J shed 2 bases, with 11 bases lying between them. CDR3 size: 14 residues.

Regarding this clone: Distinct nucleotide sequences in the sample also encode this CDR3. V and J are TRBV12-3 or TRBV12-4 and TRBJ2-2, with 11 positions matching TRBD2. Unmatched junction bases numbered 11, after V lost 6 bases and J lost 11 bases. The CDR3 is 15 amino acids. CDR3 amino acids: CASRSGTSGSGELFF. Written as DNA, the CDR3 is TGTGCCAGCAGGTCCGGTACTAGCGGGAGCGGTGAGCTGTTTTTT.

The rearrangement uses TRBV5-4 and TRBJ1-1; possibly TRBD1 for D (5 bases). Germline CDR1 SGHNT, CDR2 YYREEE (reference sequence). The CDR3 covers 14 residues. V was cut by 3 bases and J by 4 bases, with 13 bases left in between. The CDR3 DNA reads as TGTGCCAGCAGCTCCGGGACGGGGAGCACTGAAGCTTTCTTT. Its translation: CASSSGTGSTEAFF.